This entry describes one T cell receptor beta chain. Its antigen remains unidentified. This sample stems from a study of cytotoxic CD8 clonotypes in ibrutinib-treated CLL. Study as a whole: Among patients, about 24 responded partially and 2 completely; roughly 14 then stayed remitted and around twelve progressed after median about six years. Study-wide results and limits: Public clonotypes showed up rarely, and on treatment they shrank or held steady.

This CDR3 has 16 amino acids. In germline, CDR1 is GTSNPN, CDR2 SVGIG (reference sequence). V lost 0 bases and J lost 0, with 13 bases in between. Generated by immunoSEQ multiplex PCR, the TCRdb table keeps only in-frame clones and is missing some. The table has roughly 200,000 clones, about 72% seen once. This chain links TRBV30 with TRBJ2-3; D is perhaps TRBD1 (6 bases). Sequencing used PBMCs, obtained after 24 months of ibrutinib treatment. This TCR was recovered from a human donor with chronic lymphocytic leukemia. The CDR3 coding sequence is TGTGCCTGGAGTGTATGGGACAAGACTAGCACAGATACGCAGTATTTT. This encodes CAWSVWDKTSTDTQYF.